This TCR beta chain was observed in a study of cytomegalovirus exposure and HLA in healthy donors. Notes on the study in general: Three chains tied to CMV proved CMV antigen-specific in vitro. Immune exposure data for these donors was limited to CMV serostatus. The study labeled 164 TCR beta chains cytomegalovirus-associated. Using the classifier, cytomegalovirus status was reportedly diagnosed with high specificity and sensitivity.

This clone was recorded a few times. Its antigen remains unknown. This CDR3 comprises 14 residues. Trimming took 6 bases from V and 7 from J, leaving 19 bases between them. Per the germline V gene, CDR1 is SQVTM and CDR2 is ANQGSEA. In the PCR, 60 Vbeta and 13 Jbeta primers were used. TCRdb's table, derived via immunoSEQ multiplex PCR, lists solely in-frame clones and lacks some. The table has 95,000 to 150,000 clones, just over 15% seen once; the top ten hold 1.5% to 2%. The rearrangement links TRBV29-1 to TRBJ2-1, with a weak D call TRBD2 (5 bases). The TCR comes from a woman aged 18-35 years in good health and CMV-seronegative. Sequencing was done on a sample of PBMCs. The DNA for the CDR3 is TGCAGCGTAGGGTTCGGGCGAGGAGGAAATGAGCAGTTCTTC. Translation gives CSVGFGRGGNEQFF.